This T cell receptor (beta chain) was sequenced during a study of T cell repertoires in cytomegalovirus infection. Whole-study context: Peptides in the study included HLA-C-restricted and HLA-B-restricted CMV epitopes. In public TCR beta signatures, there were indications of both CMV infection and matching HLA type.

Whole-study findings and limits: Identification of carriers of CMV plus the relevant HLA was performed using cumulative public TCR beta family frequency. HLA-C-restricted CMV-specific TCR beta clonotypes prevailed in the ex vivo response.

TCRdb used MiXCR to reprocess the reads, holding one entry per CDR3 protein. Found here are some 350,000 distinct CDR3 sequences, roughly a third of them singletons; the top ten hold about 13%. The CDR3 sequence is 15 residues long. In germline, CDR1 is MNHEY, CDR2 SVGEGT. The V gene lost 4 bases and the J gene lost 8 bases, with 20 bases spanning the gap. For this clonotype: Its antigen remains unknown.

The sample was cultured PBMCs, taken from culture after CMV antigen stimulation. This sequence originates from a human donor in good health (CMV status not recorded). Some clones in this sample may be carry-over from other donors' samples. J is TRBJ1-1 and V is TRBV6-2 or TRBV6-3; tentative D call: TRBD1 (5 bases). The CDR3 coding sequence is TGTGCCAGCAGTTGGGGCGGTACGGCGGGGACCGAAGCTTTCTTT. It encodes CASSWGGTAGTEAFF.